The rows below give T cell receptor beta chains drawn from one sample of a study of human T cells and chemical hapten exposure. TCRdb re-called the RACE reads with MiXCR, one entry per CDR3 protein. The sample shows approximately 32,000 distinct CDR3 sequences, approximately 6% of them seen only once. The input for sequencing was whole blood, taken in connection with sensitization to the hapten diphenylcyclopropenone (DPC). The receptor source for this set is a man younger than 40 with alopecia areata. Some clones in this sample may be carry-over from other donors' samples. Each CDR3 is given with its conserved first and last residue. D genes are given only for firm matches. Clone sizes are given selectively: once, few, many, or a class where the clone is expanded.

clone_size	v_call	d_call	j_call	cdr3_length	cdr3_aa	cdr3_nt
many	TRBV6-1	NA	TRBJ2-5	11	CASAARETQYF	TGTGCCAGCGCGGCTCGAGAGACCCAGTACTTC
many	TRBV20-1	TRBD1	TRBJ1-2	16	CSATPGTGLLGYGYTF	TGCAGTGCTACCCCCGGGACAGGGTTATTAGGCTATGGCTACACCTTC
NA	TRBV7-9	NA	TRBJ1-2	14	CASSPPGAGYGYTF	TGTGCCAGCAGCCCCCCCGGGGCGGGATATGGCTACACCTTC
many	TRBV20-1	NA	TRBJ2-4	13	CSANSQANNIQYF	TGCAGTGCTAACTCCCAGGCCAACAACATTCAGTACTTC
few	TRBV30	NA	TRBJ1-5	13	CAWSEGPTQPQHF	TGTGCCTGGAGTGAGGGACCGACTCAGCCCCAGCATTTT
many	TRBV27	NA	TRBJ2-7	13	CASSLVSSYEQYF	TGTGCCAGCAGTTTAGTCAGTTCCTACGAGCAGTACTTC
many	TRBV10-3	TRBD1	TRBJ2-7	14	CAISDETGGYEQYF	TGTGCCATCAGTGACGAGACAGGGGGCTACGAGCAGTACTTC
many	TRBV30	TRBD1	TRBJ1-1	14	CAWADGTGITEAFF	TGTGCCTGGGCCGACGGGACAGGCATCACTGAAGCTTTCTTT
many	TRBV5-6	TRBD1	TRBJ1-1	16	CASSLGARQGVTEAFF	TGTGCCAGCAGCTTGGGGGCCCGGCAGGGGGTTACTGAAGCTTTCTTT
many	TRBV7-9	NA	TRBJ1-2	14	CASWAGEAAYGYTF	TGTGCCAGCTGGGCAGGGGAGGCCGCCTATGGCTACACCTTC
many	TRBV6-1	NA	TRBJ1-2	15	CASSEGDDRSYGYTF	TGTGCCAGCAGTGAGGGAGATGACAGGTCCTATGGCTACACCTTC
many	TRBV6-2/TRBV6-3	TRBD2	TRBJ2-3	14	CAIGTSGTTDTQYF	TGTGCCATCGGGACTAGCGGGACCACAGATACGCAGTATTTT
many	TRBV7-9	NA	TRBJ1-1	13	CASSLALNPEAFF	TGTGCCAGCAGCTTAGCGCTAAATCCTGAAGCTTTCTTT
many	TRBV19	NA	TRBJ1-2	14	CASSIPHNGYGYTF	TGTGCCAGTAGTATTCCGCATAACGGATATGGCTACACCTTC
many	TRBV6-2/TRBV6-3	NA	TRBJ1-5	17	CASSYLIGEGGNQPQHF	TGTGCCAGCAGTTACTTGATTGGGGAAGGGGGCAATCAGCCCCAGCATTTT
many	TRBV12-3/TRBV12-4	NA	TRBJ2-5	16	CASSPGHGRDQETQYF	TGTGCCAGCAGTCCCGGACACGGCCGGGACCAAGAGACCCAGTACTTC
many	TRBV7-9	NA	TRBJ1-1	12	CATIPGVGEAFF	TGTGCCACCATCCCGGGAGTAGGTGAAGCTTTCTTT
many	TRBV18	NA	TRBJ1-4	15	CASSPNRSPDEKLFF	TGTGCCAGCTCACCCAACAGGAGTCCCGATGAAAAACTGTTTTTT
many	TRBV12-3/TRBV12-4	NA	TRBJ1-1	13	CASSPDSGTEAFF	TGTGCCAGCAGTCCCGACAGTGGGACTGAAGCTTTCTTT
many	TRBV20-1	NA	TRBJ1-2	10	CSARLGGYTF	TGCAGTGCTAGACTGGGAGGCTACACCTTC
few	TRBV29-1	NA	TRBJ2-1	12	CSGGGRVDEQFF	TGCAGCGGGGGGGGCAGGGTCGATGAGCAGTTCTTC
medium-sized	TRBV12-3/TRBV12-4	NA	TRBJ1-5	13	CASSPQVEQPQHF	TGTGCCAGCAGTCCGCAGGTGGAACAGCCCCAGCATTTT
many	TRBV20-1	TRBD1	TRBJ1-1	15	CSASGQGHANTEAFF	TGCAGTGCTTCGGGACAGGGGCACGCGAACACTGAAGCTTTCTTT
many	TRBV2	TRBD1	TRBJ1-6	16	CASRGSGTGVNSPLHF	TGTGCCAGCAGGGGGTCCGGGACAGGGGTTAATTCACCCCTCCACTTT
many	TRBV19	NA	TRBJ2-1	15	CASSSYGGIGNEQFF	TGTGCCAGTAGTTCATACGGAGGCATAGGGAATGAGCAGTTCTTC
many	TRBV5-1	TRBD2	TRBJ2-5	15	CASSPGLAGEGTQYF	TGCGCCAGCAGCCCGGGACTAGCGGGAGAAGGGACCCAGTACTTC
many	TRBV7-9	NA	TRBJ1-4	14	CASSSAGPNEKLFF	TGTGCCAGCAGCAGCGCAGGACCCAATGAAAAACTGTTTTTT
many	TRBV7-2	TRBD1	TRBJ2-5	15	CASSPRTGARETQYF	TGTGCCAGCAGCCCCAGGACAGGGGCTAGGGAGACCCAGTACTTC
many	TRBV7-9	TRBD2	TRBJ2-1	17	CASSQRTSGPFGDEQFF	TGTGCCAGCAGCCAGCGGACTAGCGGGCCCTTTGGGGATGAGCAGTTCTTC
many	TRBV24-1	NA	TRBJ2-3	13	CATEGSDTDTQYF	TGTGCCACCGAGGGGAGCGACACAGATACGCAGTATTTT
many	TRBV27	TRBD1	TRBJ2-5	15	CASSPSRGLQETQYF	TGTGCCAGTAGCCCCAGCAGGGGGCTCCAAGAGACCCAGTACTTC
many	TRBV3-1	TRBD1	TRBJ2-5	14	CASSQGGQGETQYF	TGTGCCAGCAGCCAAGGGGGACAGGGAGAGACCCAGTACTTC
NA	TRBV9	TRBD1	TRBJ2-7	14	CASSVGDRVYEQYF	TGTGCCAGCAGCGTAGGGGACAGGGTCTACGAGCAGTACTTC
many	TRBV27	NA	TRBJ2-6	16	CASRPTASSGANVLTF	TGTGCCAGCAGGCCAACAGCCTCCTCTGGGGCCAACGTCCTGACTTTC
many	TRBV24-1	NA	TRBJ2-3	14	CATSDVAWTDTQYF	TGTGCCACCAGTGACGTGGCGTGGACAGATACGCAGTATTTT
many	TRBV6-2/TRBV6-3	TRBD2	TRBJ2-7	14	CASTFGGSRYEQYF	TGTGCCAGCACCTTTGGCGGGAGCCGCTACGAGCAGTACTTC
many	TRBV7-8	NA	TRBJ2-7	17	CASSPMTGQGRSYEQYF	TGTGCCAGCAGCCCGATGACCGGGCAGGGGCGCTCCTACGAGCAGTACTTC
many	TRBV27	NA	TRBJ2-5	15	CASMGIEAREETQYF	TGTGCCAGCATGGGAATAGAGGCCAGGGAAGAGACCCAGTACTTC
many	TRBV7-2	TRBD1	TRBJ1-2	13	CASSMDRDYGYTF	TGTGCCAGCAGCATGGACAGGGACTATGGCTACACCTTC
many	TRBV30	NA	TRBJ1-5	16	CAWSMPGPPYVWPQHF	TGTGCCTGGAGCATGCCGGGACCCCCTTACGTCTGGCCCCAGCATTTT
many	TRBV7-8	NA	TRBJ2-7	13	CASSLSRVGEQYF	TGTGCCAGCAGCTTAAGCAGGGTCGGCGAGCAGTACTTC
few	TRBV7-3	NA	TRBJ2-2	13	CASSSPNTGELFF	TGTGCCAGCAGCTCTCCGAACACCGGGGAGCTGTTTTTT
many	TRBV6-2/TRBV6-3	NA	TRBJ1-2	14	CASSYSPLNYGYTF	TGTGCCAGCAGTTACTCGCCCCTTAACTATGGCTACACCTTC
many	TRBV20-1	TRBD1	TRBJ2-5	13	CSARVTGVETQYF	TGCAGTGCTAGAGTTACAGGGGTAGAGACCCAGTACTTC
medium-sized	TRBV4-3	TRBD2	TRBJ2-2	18	CASSQGERYGRHTGELFF	TGCGCCAGCAGCCAAGGGGAGAGGTACGGGAGGCACACCGGGGAGCTGTTTTTT
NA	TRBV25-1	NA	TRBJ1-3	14	CASCLGGLGNTIYF	TGTGCCAGCTGCCTGGGGGGCCTTGGAAACACCATATATTTT
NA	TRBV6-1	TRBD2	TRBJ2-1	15	CASSGLAGDYNEQFF	TGTGCCAGCAGTGGACTAGCGGGAGACTACAATGAGCAGTTCTTC
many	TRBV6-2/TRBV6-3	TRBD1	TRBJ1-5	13	CATWDRGNQPQHF	TGTGCCACCTGGGACAGGGGCAATCAGCCCCAGCATTTT
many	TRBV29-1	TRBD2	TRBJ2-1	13	CSLHSGGLNEQFF	TGCAGCCTTCATAGCGGGGGCTTGAATGAGCAGTTCTTC
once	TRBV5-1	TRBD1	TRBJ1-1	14	CASSHRQGVTEAFF	TGCGCCAGCAGCCACAGACAGGGAGTAACTGAAGCTTTCTTT
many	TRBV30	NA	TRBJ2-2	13	CAWSSGNTGELFF	TGTGCCTGGAGTTCGGGGAACACCGGGGAGCTGTTTTTT